This entry features one T cell receptor (beta chain) sequence. This sample stems from a study of blood T cell repertoires in COVID-19. About the study: For recovered donors of Cohort 3, there were two negative PCRs, clearance, or symptom resolution. Sites in the United States, Italy and Spain provided acute and convalescent COVID-19 samples. T cells, B-cell-depleted T cells, or PBMCs provided the cDNA or gDNA that served as material.

The germline CDR1 and CDR2 sequences are SGHDN and FVKESK. This CDR3 has 15 residues. V was clipped by 6 bases and J by 2 bases, with 14 bases between them. Profiled with immunoSEQ multiplex PCR; TCRdb holds only in-frame clones, not every one. The sample has more than 300,000 clones, around 87% seen once. The TCR sequence derives from a man aged 35 to 55 in a cohort exposed to, infected with or recovered from COVID-19 (not recorded which). The sequenced material came from PBMCs or T cells enriched from blood (not recorded which). V and J are TRBV14 and TRBJ2-1; perhaps TRBD1 as D (6 bases). The DNA of the CDR3 is TGTGCCAGCAGTCCAACAGGGTACCCCTACAATGAGCAGTTCTTC. Protein: CASSPTGYPYNEQFF.